This T cell receptor (beta chain) was observed in a study of blood T cell repertoires in COVID-19. Overall study: The United States, Italy and Spain were the sources of the acute and convalescent COVID-19 samples. From T cells, B-cell-depleted T cells, or PBMCs came the material, which was cDNA or gDNA.

Some clones are missing from TCRdb's copy, which holds only in-frame ones; the method was immunoSEQ multiplex PCR. The repertoire holds hundreds of thousands of clones, with roughly 90% as singletons. Participants were aged roughly 18 to 89 years from 24 US areas. Researchers sorted participants into cohorts using their self-reported clinical history. Sequenced sample: PBMCs or T cells enriched from blood (not recorded which). The clonotype was recovered from a man in his fifties or sixties who had recovered from COVID-19.

In DNA, the CDR3 is TGTGCCAGCAGTTGGACGGGAGCTAATGAAAAACTGTTTTTT. It codes for CASSWTGANEKLFF. The gene calls are TRBV6-2 or TRBV6-3 and TRBJ1-4; no clear D. The V and J ends lost 4 bases and 3 bases respectively, with 9 bases between them. CDR1 is MNHEY and CDR2 is SVGEGT in the germline V gene. This CDR3 has 14 amino acids.